The rows below give T cell receptor beta chains drawn from one sample of a study of T cells expressing NK-cell markers. TCRdb re-called the 5' RACE reads, yielding one record per CDR3 amino acid sequence without DNA. The sample includes about 460,000 distinct CDR3 sequences. The sequenced material came from blood T cells: a sorted CD56 or NKG2C T cell subset, CD4+ or CD8+ T cells, or bulk PBMC T cells (not recorded which). The receptors shown here come from a woman between 45 and 60 years old in good health. Both conserved end residues are part of each CDR3.

>TRBJ2-3|TRBV4-2|16
CASSRKVGGLKDTQYF
>TRBJ2-3|TRBV7-8|16
CASSSLPGGSVSTQYF
>TRBJ2-1|TRBV12-3/TRBV12-4|14
CALTQGAPYNEQFF
>TRBJ2-5|TRBV3-1|15
CASSPAGGVVETQYF
>TRBJ2-7|TRBV18|15
CASSTGRQGEDEQYF
>TRBJ2-1|TRBV7-8|22
CASSLVRVASGRMPGSYNEQFF
>TRBJ2-1|TRBV11-3|14
CASSPPPLNNEQFF
>TRBJ1-1|TRBV29-1|13
CSVDTGMNTEAFF
>TRBJ1-4|TRBV29-1|14
CSVCQGSSGEKLFF
>TRBJ2-5|TRBV20-1|12
CSARGVFETQYF
>TRBJ2-2|TRBV24-1|16
CATSDLRQANTGELFF
>TRBJ2-1|TRBV20-1|18
CSARDLRPNQAGEDEQFF
>TRBJ1-1|TRBV4-1|15
CASSQVGQVLTEAFF
>TRBJ2-2|TRBV12-3/TRBV12-4|15
CASSFVGVRAGELFF
>TRBJ1-4|TRBV5-5|18
CASSLLDAILATNEKLFF
>TRBJ2-5|TRBV7-2|14
CASSLIGRGETQYF
>TRBJ2-2|TRBV19|20
CASSSYSGTSGSPNTGELFF
>TRBJ1-1|TRBV29-1|14
CSVEVRGMNTEAFF
>TRBJ1-1|TRBV6-5|12
CASSVIQGEAFF
>TRBJ1-1|TRBV10-3|12
CATRPDRGRAFF
>TRBJ1-5|TRBV20-1|13
CSAEQGVGQPQHF
>TRBJ2-6|TRBV10-1|16
CASSAIRGTGANVLTF
>TRBJ2-1|TRBV6-2/TRBV6-3|19
CASTGGLAGEWDAYNEQFF
>TRBJ2-2|TRBV4-2|18
CASSQDTSGAANTGELFF
>TRBJ2-5|TRBV5-1|13
CASNNAGKETQYF
>TRBJ2-2|TRBV9|21
CASSDPRVWAGQGATTGELFF
>TRBJ2-3|TRBV20-1|12
CSAPQLSDTQYF
>TRBJ1-2|TRBV7-9|15
CASSLNPGGVYGYTF
>TRBJ2-3|TRBV25-1|14
CASSEFRGTSTQYF
>TRBJ2-1|TRBV29-1|14
CSVRSSGSVGEQFF
>TRBJ2-4|TRBV5-1|14
CASSLREGQNIQYF
>TRBJ2-1|TRBV4-1|17
CASSQDRVAGRDDEQFF
>TRBJ2-2|TRBV4-1|15
CASSQGSGIGGELFF
>TRBJ2-5|TRBV15|11
CATSAVETQYF
>TRBJ2-7|TRBV19|15
CASSPTGGYVNEQYF
>TRBJ1-3|TRBV12-3/TRBV12-4|15
CASSFDRSRRNTIYF
>TRBJ2-7|TRBV5-6|13
CASSRQGVYEQYF
>TRBJ2-1|TRBV3-1|15
CASSHLARGYNEQFF
>TRBJ2-2|TRBV18|16
CASSGTSGSSGGELFF
>TRBJ2-6|TRBV5-6|12
CASFSGANVLTF
>TRBJ2-1|TRBV5-4|14
CASIGLTNQNEQFF
>TRBJ1-5|TRBV7-9|14
CASSRGDRDAPQHF
>TRBJ2-3|TRBV6-1|15
CASRGTSGFTDTQYF
>TRBJ2-3|TRBV4-1|13
CASSQESPDTQYF
>TRBJ2-1|TRBV12-3/TRBV12-4|13
CASSLATGDRAFF
>TRBJ2-6|TRBV4-1|19
CASSQDPGGMGSGANVLTF
>TRBJ1-5|TRBV12-3/TRBV12-4|14
CATRNGLLGQPQHF
>TRBJ2-5|TRBV11-3|15
CASSFDEGAERTQYF
>TRBJ2-3|TRBV6-5|16
CASRLTGGGSTDTQYF
>TRBJ2-5|TRBV29-1|11
CSVGQQETQYF
>TRBJ2-2|TRBV3-1|15
CASSRELTTTGELFF
>TRBJ2-3|TRBV14|15
CASSQVGGARDTQYF
>TRBJ1-2|TRBV7-2|14
CASSLVAGDYGYTF
>TRBJ1-3|TRBV27|15
CASSFLGNSGNTIYF
>TRBJ2-5|TRBV5-1|17
CASSLGTSGPRRETQYF
>TRBJ2-5|TRBV3-1|13
CATKGTQQETQYF
>TRBJ2-5|TRBV20-1|13
CSARSRATETQYF
>TRBJ2-7|TRBV4-1|13
CASSIEQGREQYF